This T cell receptor beta chain was identified in a study of T cells in Graves' hyperthyroidism and ophthalmopathy (dated by TCRdb to between 2018 and 2021). For context, the study as a whole: Peripheral blood samples were taken at the time of initial diagnosis, prior to any treatment. The 75 to 100 discovery patients were randomly divided into training and test sets at a 7:3 ratio. Following sampling, methimazole starting at 30 mg daily was given to hyperthyroidism patients, and high-dose intravenous methylprednisolone was given to ophthalmopathy patients. In over five Graves' hyperthyroidism patients, the study also compared T-cell repertoires from thyroid tissue with T-cell repertoires from blood. Prospective prediction of ophthalmopathy was tested in an independent validation cohort of some 19 hyperthyroidism patients and 17 patients who later progressed to ophthalmopathy. The paper describes TCR Vbeta CDR3 sequencing of around 140 peripheral blood samples, made up of under 50 ophthalmopathy patients, around 78 hyperthyroidism patients and some 17 progressor patients. A discovery cohort of about 100 patients, roughly 45 with Graves' ophthalmopathy and fewer than 65 with stable Graves' hyperthyroidism, was used to find distinguishing TCR V-J signatures. What the authors observed across the whole study: Ophthalmopathy was separated from stable hyperthyroidism by a 13 V-J signature model, with approximately 85% sensitivity and roughly 81% specificity obtained in cross-validation and 80%/75% obtained in testing. Blood samples also contained most of the expanded thyroid clonotypes (frequency above 0.001), which suggests that blood repertoires may reflect thyroid immune responses. In validation, the model predicted progression to ophthalmopathy a median of about 6.8 months before onset, with 70% to 71% sensitivity and 72.22% specificity. No statistical method was used to set the sample size in advance, and investigators knew the group allocation.

The TCR beta CDR3 regions were amplified from the RNA transcripts. The TCR CDR3 was subjected to a first round of RT-PCR using the HTBI primer set and the Qiagen OneStep RT-PCR kit. Libraries were constructed in a second round of multiplex PCR, after which size selection and purification were carried out. Paired-end sequencing of the libraries was performed with 100 bp reads on an Illumina HiSeq2000. In the paper's pipeline: SOAPnuke was used to process the raw data, with reads discarded if the reads contained adapters or uncalled bases, had a mean Phred below 15, or lacked an exact constant-primer or identifier match. High-quality paired reads were merged with COPE v1.2.5, and unique nucleotide sequences were defined as clonotypes. MiTCR v1.1 was used to align clonotypes to the IMGT TRBV, TRBD and TRBJ reference segments. The analysis included only V-J combinations with a frequency above 0.0001, which together covered around 99% of the repertoires. The TCS score was defined as the ratio of F50 (clonal expansion) to E x V (chaos), calculated using BLOSUM62-based TCRdist between CDR3 peptides within each V-J. Welch's t-statistics and random forest reduced roughly 500 V-J features to 13, which were used in a naive Bayes classifier (R e1071). TCRdb reran the public reads through fastp at Q25 and MiXCR, keeping productive beta chains. Rows are unified per CDR3 protein, each entry keeping the most common DNA and genes. These V and J calls are TCRdb output, not the study's own analysis. The sample data list approximately 690,000 distinct CDR3 sequences, and about 14% of these were observed just once. Roughly an eighth of the sample is taken by the ten largest.

This clonotype has only one observation. The clone's antigen remains unknown. Qualities for individual bases were not recorded, and no much larger clone is one base off. A solitary read yields weak support. The CDR3 has 20 amino acids, counting the end cysteine and phenylalanine. Just the 60-base CDR3 DNA is kept, in frame starting at base 1. From V the trimming removes 1 base and from J it removes 1 base, while the gene matches leave 6 bases of the junction unaccounted for. CDR1 LGHNA and CDR2 YNFKEQ are derived from the germline V gene. Ophthalmopathy patients had moderately to severely active disease, with a Clinical Activity Score of 3 or more, a NOSPECS grade of 4 or more, and a disease duration of less than 3 months. The study excluded patients with uncontrolled infections, other autoimmune diseases, pregnancy or lactation. Clinical symptoms, serum thyroxine and TRAb, thyroid ultrasound, and orbital computed tomography formed the basis for the diagnoses. Ficoll-Paque density gradient centrifugation was used to isolate PBMCs from about 9 ml of fresh peripheral blood. Trizol reagent was used to extract total RNA, and RNA quality was then checked on an Agilent 2100 Bioanalyzer.

The rearrangement joined TRBV4-2 to TRBJ2-2; 16 junctional bases match TRBD2. This clonotype was obtained from a woman aged 50 to 65 with Graves' ophthalmopathy. Sequenced material: blood. The CDR3 reads as follows: CASSQVTGTSGRENTGELFF. The nucleotide sequence reads TGTGCCAGCAGCCAAGTAACGGGGACTAGCGGGAGGGAGAACACCGGGGAGCTGTTTTTT.